The next 10 T cell receptor beta chains were all read from a single sample in a study of cytomegalovirus exposure and HLA in healthy donors. The PCR contained 60 Vbeta and 13 Jbeta primers. The data were produced by immunoSEQ multiplex PCR, yet TCRdb's version contains in-frame clones alone and is incomplete. The table lists about 150,000 clones, over 70% of them singletons. What was sequenced was PBMCs. Receptor source: a man in his thirties or forties in good health and CMV-seropositive.

This clone was recorded a few times. The V call is TRBV30, the J call TRBJ2-3; no reliable D call. V was clipped by 1 base and J by 5 bases, with 7 bases between them. This CDR3 has 12 residues. Per the germline V gene, CDR1 is GTSNPN and CDR2 is SVGIG (reference sequence). CDR3 sequence reads: CAWSDFRDTQYF. CDR3 coding DNA: TGTGCCTGGAGTGATTTCAGAGATACGCAGTATTTT.

This chain links TRBV6-5 with TRBJ2-1; D is unclear. Germline V lookup: CDR1 MNHEY, CDR2 SVGAGI. The CDR3 contains 11 residues. V lost 7 bases and J 6 bases, leaving 7 bases between the germline ends. CDR3 sequence reads: CASTLGNEQFF. The DNA of the CDR3 is TGTGCCAGCACCCTCGGCAATGAGCAGTTCTTC.

About this clone: This sample also contains other DNA sequences that code for the same CDR3. This chain connects TRBV19 to TRBJ2-3; maybe TRBD2 (5 bases). CDR3 size: 13 residues. Trimming removed 1 base from V and 4 bases from J, with 6 bases in between. Germline CDR1 LNHDA, CDR2 SQIVND (reference sequence). This CDR3 is CASSIGRADTQYF. CDR3 bases: TGTGCCAGTAGTATAGGGCGGGCAGATACGCAGTATTTT.

The CDR3 DNA sequence: TGTGCCAGTTACAGGGGGACAACCTCTGGAAACACCATATATTTT. This sequence encodes CASYRGTTSGNTIYF. V and J are TRBV28 and TRBJ1-3, with 8 bases fitting TRBD1. The V gene's germline CDR1 is MDHEN and CDR2 SYDVKM. The CDR3 is made up of 15 amino acids. Trimming at V came to 9 bases and at J to 0 bases, leaving 7 bases not matched to a gene. The whole variable domain, filled in from reference TRBV28 and TRBJ1-3, reads DVKVTQSSRYLVKRTGEKVFLECVQDMDHENMFWYRQDPGLGLRLIYFSYDVKMKEKGDIPEGYSVSREKKERFSLILESASTNQTSMYLCASYRGTTSGNTIYFGEGSWLTVV.

This sequence joins TRBV27 and TRBJ2-1; TRBD2 agrees at 14 bases. This CDR3 is 16 amino acids long. V was pared by 6 bases and J by 8 bases, with 9 bases of the junction left unmatched. In germline, CDR1 is MNHEY, CDR2 SMNVEV (reference sequence). The CDR3 nucleotides read TGTGCCAGCAGCTCCTTTTTGGGACTAGCGGGAGATGAGCAGTTCTTC. As protein: CASSSFLGLAGDEQFF.

The rearrangement joins TRBV18 to TRBJ1-4; 7 bases are a match to TRBD1. The CDR3 has 13 residues. Germline V lookup: CDR1 KGHSH, CDR2 LQKENI. V was clipped by 5 bases and J by 5 bases; unmatched bases: 2. CDR3 in DNA: TGTGCCAGCTCAGGAGGGGGCAATGAAAAACTGTTTTTT. Translation: CASSGGGNEKLFF.

The rearrangement uses TRBV7-9 and TRBJ1-4; D gene ambiguous. Trimming shortened V by 0 bases and J by 4 bases, and 15 bases separated the two germline ends. The CDR3 is 17 residues long. In germline, CDR1 is SEHNR, CDR2 FQNEAQ (reference sequence). The CDR3 is CASSLANGGRINEKLFF. CDR3 DNA: TGTGCCAGCAGCTTAGCGAACGGAGGACGGATTAATGAAAAACTGTTTTTT. The variable domain in full, completed from reference TRBV7-9 and TRBJ1-4, reads DTGVSQNPRHKITKRGQNVTFRCDPISEHNRLYWYRQTLGQGPEFLTYFQNEAQLEKSRLLSDRFSAERPKGSFSTLEIQRTEQGDSAMYLCASSLANGGRINEKLFFGSGTQLSVL.

This rearrangement joins TRBV7-9 to TRBJ2-7; TRBD2 aligns across 7 bases. Germline values: CDR1 SEHNR, CDR2 FQNEAQ (reference sequence). The CDR3 is 14 residues long. Trimming removed 1 base from V and 2 bases from J; junction bases left unmatched: 2. The chain's CDR3 is CASSLEGGTYEQYF. CDR3 DNA sequence: TGTGCCAGCAGCTTAGAGGGAGGGACCTACGAGCAGTACTTC.

In this sample, this clone turned up a few times. The chain carries TRBV21-1 and TRBJ2-7; the table's D call of TRBD2 was not tested on the DNA. TRBV21-1 is listed as a pseudogene. The CDR3 loop spans 20 amino acids. This CDR3 is CASSTQTSGTITSFVYEQYF. The CDR3, as DNA: TGTGCCAGCAGCACTCAGACTAGCGGGACGATTACGAGCTTCGTGTACGAGCAGTACTTC.

The chain employs TRBV28 and TRBJ2-7; a possible D gene is TRBD2 (6 bases). V was cut by 3 bases and J by 0 bases, with 12 bases left in between. CDR3 length: 15 amino acids. Germline CDR1 and CDR2: MDHEN and SYDVKM. CDR3 coding DNA: TGTGCCAGCAGTTTCCCGGACGGGGGCTCCTACGAGCAGTACTTC. It specifies CASSFPDGGSYEQYF.